This TCR beta chain stems from a study of shared clonotypes between healthy human individuals (dated by TCRdb to 2018 to 2020). For the wider study: A couple of women and a few men aged 18 to 49 years were included in the cohort. For each donor, three plates each were used for CD4 naive and CD4 memory, two plates were used for CD8 naive, and one plate was used for CD8 memory. To estimate repertoire size and how much clonotype sharing occurs between individuals, the study deeply sequenced the blood TCR repertoires of about 5 healthy adults. To increase sequencing depth and limit assay-specific biases, TCR repertoire library preparation and sequencing were carried out by different laboratories using diverse techniques. Each donor's leukapheresis produced roughly between about 0.8 and 8.9 billion PBMCs. The study at large found these results: Even with the large sequencing depth, rarefaction of the sorted-subset datasets indicated that sequencing was incomplete. Across four donors, approximately 4.9% of naive CD4, approximately 3.5% of naive CD8, under 2.5% of memory CD4, and roughly 0.4% of memory CD8 clonotypes were shared. Sampling was restricted to blood, and TCR repertoires in tissue are likely to differ from TCR repertoires in blood. Because the study included a small number of donors, the genetic and exposure-history diversity represented was limited. Naive subsets generally had larger estimated clonotype richness than memory subsets did. Compared with non-shared clonotypes, the clonotypes found in all four sorted-subset donors had higher generation probabilities. Pairwise subsampling indicated that sequencing depth was expected to affect the degree of clonotype sharing among donors.

Using the deep immunoSEQ assay, TCR CDR3 regions were amplified from genomic DNA by multiplex PCR. For each cell subset, the extracted genomic DNA was distributed evenly across all wells of several immunoSEQ 96-well plates, and each plate served as one replicate. Each replicate PCR for sorted subsets received roughly 200 ng genomic DNA, equal to roughly 30,000 T cell genomes. Purified libraries were quantified with a Qubit 3.0 fluorometer, sized on a Bioanalyzer 2100, and re-quantified with the KAPA Library Quantification kit. Every immunoSEQ 96-well plate was sequenced on a separate single-read 150-cycle Illumina NextSeq 550 flow cell. From the authors' description of their analysis: Because the immunoSEQ output held only junctional sequences and lacked quality scores, the filtering could not match the filtering applied to full-length reads. Sequences were annotated with PyIR, a Python wrapper for IgBLAST v1.9, using IMGT germline references to assign V/J genes and CDR3. Reads were removed for weak V/J assignments (E-value above 1e-6), missing CDR3, stop codons, out-of-frame junctions, or ambiguous translated residues. V3J clonotypes were defined as sequences sharing an identical inferred V gene, J gene, and CDR3 amino acid sequence. The percentage overlap between two repertoires was calculated by dividing the number of shared unique clonotypes by the size of the smaller repertoire. Richness of each repertoire was evaluated using RTK rarefaction, the Chao1 estimator, and Recon v2.1 estimates of unobserved clonotypes. Generation probabilities for all TCRbeta clonotypes obtained by the gDNA method from a few donors were computed using OLGA. As stored in TCRdb, this immuneACCESS dataset retains in-frame rearrangements with V and J assigned. A fraction of the clones does not appear; measured against another copy, unresolved V genes explain less than half of the discrepancy, and the remainder lacks a known reason. D and trimming come from the DNA, and the V and J calls and clone size come from that table. For this sample the table gives a few hundred thousand clones, of which 95% to 98% were detected only once. The ten largest make up around 0.06% of the sample.

The donors were healthy, HIV-negative adults who had no recently reported acute infections or vaccinations. All donors were Caucasian adults living in Nashville, Tennessee, USA. Magnetic negative selection was used to enrich CD4+ T cells, after which naive cells were positively selected on CD45RA and the negative fraction became the memory subset. Blood was obtained by leukapheresis, after which PBMCs were separated by Ficoll-Histopaque density gradient centrifugation and cryopreserved in liquid nitrogen vapor phase. Purity and quantity of every magnetically sorted T cell population were checked by analytical flow cytometry. From each sorted fraction, genomic DNA was isolated and quantified by UV absorbance on a Nanodrop 2000c. V sheds 3 bases and J sheds 1 base, leaving 6 bases between their ends. From the cysteine up to the phenylalanine, the CDR3 has a length of 14 residues. CDR3 DNA is the only sequence kept; it has 42 bases, read in frame from the first base. The germline V gene provides CDR1 SGHVS and CDR2 FNYEAQ.

Remarks on this clone: Its antigen is still unknown. No per-base quality is available; no much larger clone lies one base away.

The chain employs TRBV7-6 and TRBJ2-2; the D gene is not confidently resolved. Material for sequencing was naive CD4+ T cells sorted from blood. Explained via the paper, the cell subset or site label denotes: CD45RA+ positively selected. The sequence derives from a woman aged 25 to 45 in good health. The CDR3 protein is CASSFTQNTGELFF. The DNA is TGTGCCAGCAGCTTCACACAGAACACCGGGGAGCTGTTTTTT.